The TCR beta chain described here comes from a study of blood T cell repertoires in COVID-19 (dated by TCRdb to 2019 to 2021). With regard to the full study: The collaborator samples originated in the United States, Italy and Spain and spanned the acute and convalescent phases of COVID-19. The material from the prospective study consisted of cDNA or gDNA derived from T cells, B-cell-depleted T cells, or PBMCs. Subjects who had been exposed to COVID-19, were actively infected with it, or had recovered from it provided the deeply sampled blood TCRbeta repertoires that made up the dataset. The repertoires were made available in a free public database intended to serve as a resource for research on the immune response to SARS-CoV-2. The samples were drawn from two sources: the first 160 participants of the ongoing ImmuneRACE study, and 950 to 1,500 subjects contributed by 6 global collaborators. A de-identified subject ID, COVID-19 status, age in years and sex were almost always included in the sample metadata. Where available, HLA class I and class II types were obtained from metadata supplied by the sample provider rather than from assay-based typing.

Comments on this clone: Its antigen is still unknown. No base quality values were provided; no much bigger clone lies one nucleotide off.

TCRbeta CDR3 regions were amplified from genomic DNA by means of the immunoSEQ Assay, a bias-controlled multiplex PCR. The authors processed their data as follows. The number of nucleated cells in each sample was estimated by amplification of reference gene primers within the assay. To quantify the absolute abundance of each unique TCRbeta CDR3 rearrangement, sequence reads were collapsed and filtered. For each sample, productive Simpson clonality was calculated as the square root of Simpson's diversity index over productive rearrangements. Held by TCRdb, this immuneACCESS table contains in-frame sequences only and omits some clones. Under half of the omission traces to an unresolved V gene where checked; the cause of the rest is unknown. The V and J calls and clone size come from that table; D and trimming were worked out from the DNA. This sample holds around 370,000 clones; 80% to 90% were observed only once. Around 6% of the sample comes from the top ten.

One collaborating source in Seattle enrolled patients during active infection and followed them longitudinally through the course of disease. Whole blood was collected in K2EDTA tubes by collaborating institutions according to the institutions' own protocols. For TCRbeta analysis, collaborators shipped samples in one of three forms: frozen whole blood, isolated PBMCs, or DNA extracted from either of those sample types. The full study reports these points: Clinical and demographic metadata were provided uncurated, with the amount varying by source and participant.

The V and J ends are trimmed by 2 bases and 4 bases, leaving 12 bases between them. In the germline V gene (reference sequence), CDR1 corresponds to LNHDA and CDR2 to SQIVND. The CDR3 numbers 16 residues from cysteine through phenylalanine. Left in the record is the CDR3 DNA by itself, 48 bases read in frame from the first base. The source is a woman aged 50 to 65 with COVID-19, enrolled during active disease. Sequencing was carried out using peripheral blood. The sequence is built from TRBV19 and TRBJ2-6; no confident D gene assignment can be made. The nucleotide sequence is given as TGTGCCAGTAGTATAAGCAGGTCTTCGGGGGCCAACGTCCTGACTTTC. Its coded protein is CASSISRSSGANVLTF.